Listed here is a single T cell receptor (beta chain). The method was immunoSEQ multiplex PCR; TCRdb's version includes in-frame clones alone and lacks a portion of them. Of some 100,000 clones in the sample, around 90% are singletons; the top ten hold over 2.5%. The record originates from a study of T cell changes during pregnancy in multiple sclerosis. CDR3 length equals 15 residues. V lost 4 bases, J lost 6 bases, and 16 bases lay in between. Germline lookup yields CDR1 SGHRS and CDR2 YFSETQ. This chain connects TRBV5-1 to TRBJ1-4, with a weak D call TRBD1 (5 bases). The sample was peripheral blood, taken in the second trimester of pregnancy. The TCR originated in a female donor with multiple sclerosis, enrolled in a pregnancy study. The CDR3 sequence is CASSRNGGAYEKLFF. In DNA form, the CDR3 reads TGCGCCAGCAGCCGAAACGGGGGAGCTTATGAAAAACTGTTTTTT.